The 17 T cell receptor beta chains in this list originate from one sample, sequenced in a study of T cell responses to AZD1222 COVID-19 vaccine. TCRdb's table, derived via immunoSEQ multiplex PCR, lists solely in-frame clones and lacks some. The sample includes about 54,000 clones, about 90% of them seen just once. The specimen was peripheral blood, collected 28 days after the second AZD1222 dose. These receptor sequences come from an adult who received the AZD1222 COVID-19 vaccine.

The chain couples TRBV11-2 to TRBJ1-1; maybe TRBD1 (5 bases). V was clipped by 4 bases and J by 0 bases, with 12 bases between them. The CDR3 extends over 15 amino acids. Germline V gene data show CDR1 as SGHAT and CDR2 as FQNNGV. CDR3 coding DNA: TGTGCCAGCAGCTCACGGGGCAGTCTGAACACTGAAGCTTTCTTT. This codes for CASSSRGSLNTEAFF.

CDR3: CASSFLAGLNEQYF. The CDR3 DNA is TGTGCCAGCAGCTTCCTAGCGGGACTAAACGAGCAGTACTTC. The genes are TRBV7-8 and TRBJ2-7; 9 bases are a match to TRBD2. The length of the CDR3 is 14 residues. V shed 3 bases, J shed 5 bases, and the junction held 5 bases outside the gene matches. Germline assignment: CDR1 SGHVS and CDR2 FQNEAQ.

V gene TRBV7-2 combines with J gene TRBJ2-7; 12 bases match TRBD2. Losses at the gene ends were 4 bases for V and 0 bases for J; bases not matched to a gene: 13. Per germline, CDR1 SGHTA and CDR2 FQGNSA. This CDR3 region has 19 residues. CDR3 DNA: TGTGCCAGCAGCTCCGGACTAGCGGGACCTACACTGACCTCCTACGAGCAGTACTTC. This gives the protein CASSSGLAGPTLTSYEQYF.

The chain joins TRBV5-8 to TRBJ1-2, with D unresolved. Trimming took off 3 bases at V and 2 bases at J, with 11 bases between the two ends. CDR1 is SGHTS and CDR2 is YDEGEE in the germline V gene. The CDR3 consists of 14 residues. The CDR3 nucleotides read TGTGCCAGCAGCTCCGGACCGAACAACTATGGCTACACCTTC. Translating it yields CASSSGPNNYGYTF.

The chain carries TRBV7-9 and TRBJ1-3; D gene ambiguous. Trimming took off 1 base at V and 2 bases at J, with 6 bases between the two ends. CDR3 length: 14 residues. Germline CDR1 reads SEHNR; CDR2 reads FQNEAQ (reference sequence). CDR3 amino acids: CASSLVITGNTIYF. The DNA of the CDR3 is TGTGCCAGCAGCTTAGTGATTACTGGAAACACCATATATTTT. The variable domain in full, with the rest retrieved from reference TRBV7-9 and TRBJ1-3, is DTGVSQNPRHKITKRGQNVTFRCDPISEHNRLYWYRQTLGQGPEFLTYFQNEAQLEKSRLLSDRFSAERPKGSFSTLEIQRTEQGDSAMYLCASSLVITGNTIYFGEGSWLTVV.

The rearrangement links TRBV5-6 to TRBJ1-2; D may be TRBD1 (5 bases). CDR3 length equals 15 residues. Germline V gives CDR1 SGHDT, CDR2 YYEEEE. Trimming pared 1 base from V and 0 bases from J, leaving 10 bases between. Written as DNA, the CDR3 is TGTGCCAGCAGCTTGCGCGGGGGATCTAACTATGGCTACACCTTC. Protein product: CASSLRGGSNYGYTF.

The rearrangement joins TRBV6-1 to TRBJ1-1; no firm D call. CDR1 and CDR2 from the germline V gene are MNHNS and SASEGT. This CDR3 comprises 14 residues. Trimming took off 3 bases at V and 8 bases at J, with 16 bases between the two ends. CDR3: CASSESPAPREAFF. DNA of the CDR3: TGTGCCAGCAGTGAGTCTCCGGCTCCAAGGGAAGCTTTCTTT.

This chain uses TRBV11-3 with TRBJ2-7, with 13 bases fitting TRBD2. This CDR3 comprises 16 residues. Trimming took 4 bases from V and 4 from J; bases not matched to a gene: 7. Germline CDR1 reads SGHNT; CDR2 reads YENEEA. In DNA, the CDR3 is TGTGCCAGCAGCTCGGGACTAGCGGGGATCCCTTACGAGCAGTACTTC. Residues: CASSSGLAGIPYEQYF.

The chain has TRBV7-2 and TRBJ2-7; D may correspond to TRBD1 or TRBD2 (5 bases each). The CDR3 consists of 15 residues. Germline values: CDR1 SGHTA, CDR2 FQGNSA. Trimming pared 5 bases from V and 1 base from J, leaving 15 bases between. Here the CDR3 reads CASSPTPGRSYEQYF. The CDR3 DNA follows: TGTGCCAGCAGCCCCACGCCGGGACGATCCTACGAGCAGTACTTC.

The gene calls are TRBV4-1 and TRBJ1-3, with D perhaps TRBD1 (5 bases). V was clipped by 0 bases and J by 0 bases, with 12 bases between them. The CDR3 loop spans 17 amino acids. The V gene's germline CDR1 is MGHRA and CDR2 YSYEKL. CDR3 sequence (DNA): TGCGCCAGCAGCCAAGAAGGGACGGCGAGCTCTGGAAACACCATATATTTT. Its protein is CASSQEGTASSGNTIYF.

The chain employs TRBV29-1 and TRBJ1-2; D remains ambiguous. Trimming shortened V by 4 bases and J by 7 bases, and 10 bases separated the two germline ends. The germline V gene has CDR1 SQVTM and CDR2 ANQGSEA. The CDR3 spans 11 residues. The CDR3 here is CSVASYGGYTF. DNA of the CDR3: TGCAGCGTTGCCTCCTACGGTGGCTACACCTTC.

The chain couples TRBV5-1 to TRBJ2-1, with D tentatively TRBD2 (6 bases). Trimming removed 5 bases at V and 4 bases at J, with 13 bases between. CDR1 is SGHRS, CDR2 YFSETQ, per germline. The CDR3 spans 14 residues. CDR3 sequence: CASRNSGEYNEQFF. DNA of the CDR3: TGCGCCAGCAGGAATAGCGGAGAGTACAATGAGCAGTTCTTC.

This sequence joins TRBV6-1 and TRBJ2-1, with D possibly being TRBD2 (5 bases). The CDR3 contains 15 residues. Trimming took 2 bases from V and 2 from J, leaving 10 bases between them. CDR1 and CDR2 from the germline V gene are MNHNS and SASEGT. DNA of the CDR3: TGTGCCAGCAGTGAATTGGCGGGCGCCTACAATGAGCAGTTCTTC. Translation: CASSELAGAYNEQFF.

This chain links TRBV2 with TRBJ2-1; D unresolved. V lost 4 bases, J lost 3 bases, and 4 bases lay in between. Germline V gene sequence: CDR1 SNHLY, CDR2 FYNNEI. The CDR3 length is 12 residues. As DNA, the CDR3 is TGTGCCAGCAGTGCTCTCTACAATGAGCAGTTCTTC. Translation: CASSALYNEQFF.

This clone was counted only a few times. The chain couples TRBV12-3 or TRBV12-4 to TRBJ1-5; D gene unclear. The CDR3 loop spans 12 amino acids. V dropped 6 bases and J dropped 5 bases, with 8 bases sitting between them. The CDR3 reads CASSSKDQPQHF. Written as DNA, the CDR3 is TGTGCCAGCAGCTCGAAGGATCAGCCCCAGCATTTT.

This clone came up a few times. V is TRBV7-2 and J is TRBJ2-7; 7 bases agree with TRBD2. CDR1 SGHTA and CDR2 FQGNSA come from the germline V gene. The V and J ends lost 3 bases and 0 bases, in that order; junction bases with no gene match: 11. The length of the CDR3 is 17 residues. CDR3 DNA: TGTGCCAGCAGCTTGCAGGGAGGGCGGGGGAGCTCCTACGAGCAGTACTTC. It translates to CASSLQGGRGSSYEQYF.

The chain has TRBV6-5 and TRBJ1-1; 8 nucleotides line up with TRBD1. The CDR3 consists of 14 residues. The germline CDR1 and CDR2 sequences are MNHEY and SVGAGI. After removal of 5 bases from V and 4 bases from J, the junction contained 6 bases not matched to a gene. CDR3 DNA sequence: TGTGCCAGCAGTAGCCGCAGGGGGCTCACTGAAGCTTTCTTT. Protein: CASSSRRGLTEAFF.